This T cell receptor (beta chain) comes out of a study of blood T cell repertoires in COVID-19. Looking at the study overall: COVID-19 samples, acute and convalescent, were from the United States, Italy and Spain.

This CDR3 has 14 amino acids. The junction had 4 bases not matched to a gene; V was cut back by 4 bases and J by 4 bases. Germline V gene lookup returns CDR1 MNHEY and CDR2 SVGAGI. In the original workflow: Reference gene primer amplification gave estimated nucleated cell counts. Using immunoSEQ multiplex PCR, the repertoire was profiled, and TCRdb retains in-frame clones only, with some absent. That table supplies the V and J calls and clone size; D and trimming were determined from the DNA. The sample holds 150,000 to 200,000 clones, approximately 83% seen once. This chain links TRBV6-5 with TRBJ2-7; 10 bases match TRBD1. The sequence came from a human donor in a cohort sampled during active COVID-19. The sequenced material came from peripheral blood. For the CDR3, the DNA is TGTGCCAGCAGTTTCGACAGGGGGCGATACGAGCAGTACTTC. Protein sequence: CASSFDRGRYEQYF.